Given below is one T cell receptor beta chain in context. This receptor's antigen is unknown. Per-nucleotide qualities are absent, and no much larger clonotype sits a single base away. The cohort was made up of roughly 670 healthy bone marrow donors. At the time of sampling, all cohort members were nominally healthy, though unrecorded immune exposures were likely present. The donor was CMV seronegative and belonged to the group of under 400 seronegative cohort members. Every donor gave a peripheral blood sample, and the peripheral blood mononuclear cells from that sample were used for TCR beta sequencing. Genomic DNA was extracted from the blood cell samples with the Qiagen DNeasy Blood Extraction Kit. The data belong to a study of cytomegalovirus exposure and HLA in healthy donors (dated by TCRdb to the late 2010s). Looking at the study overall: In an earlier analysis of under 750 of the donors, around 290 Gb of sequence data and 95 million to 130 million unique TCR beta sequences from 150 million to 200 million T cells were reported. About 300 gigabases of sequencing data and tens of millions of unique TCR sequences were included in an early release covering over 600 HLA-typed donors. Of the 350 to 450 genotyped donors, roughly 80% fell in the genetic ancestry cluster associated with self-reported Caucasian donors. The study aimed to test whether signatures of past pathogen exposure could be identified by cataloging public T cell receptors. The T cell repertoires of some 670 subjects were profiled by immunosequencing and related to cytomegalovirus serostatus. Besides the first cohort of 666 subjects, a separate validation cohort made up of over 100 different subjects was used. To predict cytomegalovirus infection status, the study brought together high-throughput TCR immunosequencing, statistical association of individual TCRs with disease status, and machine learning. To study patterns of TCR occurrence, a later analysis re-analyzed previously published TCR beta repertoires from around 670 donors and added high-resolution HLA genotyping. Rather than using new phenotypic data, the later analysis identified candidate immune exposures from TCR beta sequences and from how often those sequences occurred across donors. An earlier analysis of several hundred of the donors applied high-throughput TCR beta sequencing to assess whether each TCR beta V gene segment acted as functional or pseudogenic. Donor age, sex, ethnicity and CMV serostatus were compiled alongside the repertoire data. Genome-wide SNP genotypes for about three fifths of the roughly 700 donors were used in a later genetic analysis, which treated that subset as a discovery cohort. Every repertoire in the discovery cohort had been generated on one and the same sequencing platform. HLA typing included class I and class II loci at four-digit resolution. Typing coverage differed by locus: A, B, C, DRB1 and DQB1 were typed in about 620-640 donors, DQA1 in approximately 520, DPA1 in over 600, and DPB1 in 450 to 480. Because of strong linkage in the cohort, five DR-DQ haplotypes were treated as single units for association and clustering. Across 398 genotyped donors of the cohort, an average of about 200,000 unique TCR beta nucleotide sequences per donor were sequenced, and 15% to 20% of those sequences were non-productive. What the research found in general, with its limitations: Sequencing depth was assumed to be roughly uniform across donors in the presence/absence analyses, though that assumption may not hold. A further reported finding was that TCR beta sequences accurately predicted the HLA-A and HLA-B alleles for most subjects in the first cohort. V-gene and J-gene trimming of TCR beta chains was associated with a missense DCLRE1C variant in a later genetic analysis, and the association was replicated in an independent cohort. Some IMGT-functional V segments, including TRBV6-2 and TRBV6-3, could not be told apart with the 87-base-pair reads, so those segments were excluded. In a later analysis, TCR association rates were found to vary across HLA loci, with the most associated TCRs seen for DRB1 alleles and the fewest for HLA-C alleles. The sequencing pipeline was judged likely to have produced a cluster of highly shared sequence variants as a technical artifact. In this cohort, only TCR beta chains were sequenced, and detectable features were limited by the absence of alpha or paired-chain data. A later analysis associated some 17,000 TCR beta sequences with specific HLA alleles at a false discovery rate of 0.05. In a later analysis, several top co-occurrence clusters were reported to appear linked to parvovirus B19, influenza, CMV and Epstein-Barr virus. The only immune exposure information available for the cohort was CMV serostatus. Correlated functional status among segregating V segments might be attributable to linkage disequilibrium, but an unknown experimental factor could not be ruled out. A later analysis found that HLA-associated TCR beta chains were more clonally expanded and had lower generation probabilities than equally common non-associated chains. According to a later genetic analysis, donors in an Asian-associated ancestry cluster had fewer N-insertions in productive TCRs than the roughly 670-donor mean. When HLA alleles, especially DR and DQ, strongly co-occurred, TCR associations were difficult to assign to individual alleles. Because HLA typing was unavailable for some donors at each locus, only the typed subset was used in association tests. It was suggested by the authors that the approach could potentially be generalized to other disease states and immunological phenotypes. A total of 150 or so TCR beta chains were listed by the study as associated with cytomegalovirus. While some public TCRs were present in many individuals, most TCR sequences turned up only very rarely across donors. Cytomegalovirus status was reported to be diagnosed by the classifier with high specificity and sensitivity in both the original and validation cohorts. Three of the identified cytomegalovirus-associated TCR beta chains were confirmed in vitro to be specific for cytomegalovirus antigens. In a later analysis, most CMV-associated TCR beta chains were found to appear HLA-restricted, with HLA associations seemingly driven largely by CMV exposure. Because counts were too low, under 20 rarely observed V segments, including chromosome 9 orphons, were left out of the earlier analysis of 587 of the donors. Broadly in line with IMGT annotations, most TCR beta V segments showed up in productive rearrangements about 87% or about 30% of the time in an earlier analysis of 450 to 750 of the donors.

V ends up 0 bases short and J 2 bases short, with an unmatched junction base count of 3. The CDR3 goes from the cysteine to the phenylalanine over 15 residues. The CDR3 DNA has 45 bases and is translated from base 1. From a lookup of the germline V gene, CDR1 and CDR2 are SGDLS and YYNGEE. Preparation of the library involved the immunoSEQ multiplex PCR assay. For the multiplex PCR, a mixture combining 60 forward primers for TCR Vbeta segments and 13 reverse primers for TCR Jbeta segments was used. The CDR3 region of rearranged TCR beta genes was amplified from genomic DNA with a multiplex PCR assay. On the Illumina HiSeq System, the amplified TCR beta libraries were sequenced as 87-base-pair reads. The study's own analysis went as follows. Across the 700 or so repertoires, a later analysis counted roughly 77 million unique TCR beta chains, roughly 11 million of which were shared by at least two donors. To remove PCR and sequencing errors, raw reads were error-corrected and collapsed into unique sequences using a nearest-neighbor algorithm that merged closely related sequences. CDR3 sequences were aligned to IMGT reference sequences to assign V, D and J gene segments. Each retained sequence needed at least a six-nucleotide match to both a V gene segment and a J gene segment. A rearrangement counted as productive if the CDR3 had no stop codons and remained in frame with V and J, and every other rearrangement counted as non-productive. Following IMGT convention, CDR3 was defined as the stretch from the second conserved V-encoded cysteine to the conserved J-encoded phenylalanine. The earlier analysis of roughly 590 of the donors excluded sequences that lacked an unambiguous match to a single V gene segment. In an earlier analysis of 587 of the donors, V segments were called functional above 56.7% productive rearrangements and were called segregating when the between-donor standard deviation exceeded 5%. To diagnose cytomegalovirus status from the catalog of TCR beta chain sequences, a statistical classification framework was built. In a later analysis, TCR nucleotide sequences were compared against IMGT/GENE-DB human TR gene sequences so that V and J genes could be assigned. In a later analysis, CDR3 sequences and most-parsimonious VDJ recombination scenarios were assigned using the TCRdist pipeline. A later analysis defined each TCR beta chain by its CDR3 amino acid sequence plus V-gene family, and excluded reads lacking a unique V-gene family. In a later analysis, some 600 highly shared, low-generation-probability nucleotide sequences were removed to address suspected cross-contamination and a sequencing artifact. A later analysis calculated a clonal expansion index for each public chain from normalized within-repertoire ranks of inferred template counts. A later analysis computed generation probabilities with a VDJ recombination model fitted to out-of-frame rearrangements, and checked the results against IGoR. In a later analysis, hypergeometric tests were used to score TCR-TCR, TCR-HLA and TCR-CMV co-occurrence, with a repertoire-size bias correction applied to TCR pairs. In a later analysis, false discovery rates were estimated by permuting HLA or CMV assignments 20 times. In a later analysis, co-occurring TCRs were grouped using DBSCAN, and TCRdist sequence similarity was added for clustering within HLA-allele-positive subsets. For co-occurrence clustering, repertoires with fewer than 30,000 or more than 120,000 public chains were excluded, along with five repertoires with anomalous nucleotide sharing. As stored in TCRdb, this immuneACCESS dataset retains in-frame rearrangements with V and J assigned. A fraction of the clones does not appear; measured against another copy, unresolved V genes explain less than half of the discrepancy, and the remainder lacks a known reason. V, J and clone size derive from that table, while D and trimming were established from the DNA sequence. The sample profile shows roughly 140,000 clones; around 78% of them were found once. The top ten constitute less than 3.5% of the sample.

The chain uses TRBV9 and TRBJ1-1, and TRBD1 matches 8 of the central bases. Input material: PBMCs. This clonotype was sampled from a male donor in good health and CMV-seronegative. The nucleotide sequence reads TGTGCCAGCAGCGTAGCACAGGGGGTTAACACTGAAGCTTTCTTT. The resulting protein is CASSVAQGVNTEAFF.